The TCR beta chain under discussion was sequenced for a study of blood T cell repertoires in COVID-19. Across the study: Sites across the United States, Italy and Spain contributed samples from acute and convalescent COVID-19. T cells, B-cell-depleted T cells, or PBMCs provided the cDNA or gDNA that served as material.

Produced via immunoSEQ multiplex PCR; TCRdb's table is partial and in-frame only. The sample records 150,000 to 200,000 clones, about nine tenths being singletons. Source material: peripheral blood. The source of this sequence is a woman in her twenties or thirties with acute or convalescent COVID-19.

CDR3 protein: CASSPPSSTKLFF. The CDR3 DNA sequence: TGTGCCAGCTCACCACCGTCCAGCACTAAGCTGTTTTTT. This chain joins TRBV18 and TRBJ2-2; D unresolved. Trimming shortened V by 0 bases and J by 12 bases, and 11 bases separated the two germline ends. The CDR3 has 13 amino acids. Per the germline V gene, CDR1 is KGHSH and CDR2 is LQKENI. Based on the CDR3 plus reference TRBV18 and TRBJ2-2, the full variable domain is NAGVMQNPRHLVRRRGQEARLRCSPMKGHSHVYWYRQLPEEGLKFMVYLQKENIIDESGMPKERFSAEFPKEGPSILRIQQVVRGDSAAYFCASSPPSSTKLFFGEGSRLTVL.